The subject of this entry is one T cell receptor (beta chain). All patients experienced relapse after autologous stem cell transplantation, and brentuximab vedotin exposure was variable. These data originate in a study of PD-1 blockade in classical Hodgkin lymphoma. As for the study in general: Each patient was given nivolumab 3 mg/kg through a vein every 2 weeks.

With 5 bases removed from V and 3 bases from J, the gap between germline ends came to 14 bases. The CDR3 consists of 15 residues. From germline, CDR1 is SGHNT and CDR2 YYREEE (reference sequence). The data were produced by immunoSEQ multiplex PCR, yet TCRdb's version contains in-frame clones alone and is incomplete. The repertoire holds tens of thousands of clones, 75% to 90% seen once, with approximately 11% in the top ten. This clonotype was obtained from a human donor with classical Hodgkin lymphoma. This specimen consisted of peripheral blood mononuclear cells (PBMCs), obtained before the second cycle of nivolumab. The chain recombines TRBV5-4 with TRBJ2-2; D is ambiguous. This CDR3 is CASSLRSVDTGELFF. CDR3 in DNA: TGTGCCAGCAGTTTGCGGTCCGTGGACACCGGGGAGCTGTTTTTT.